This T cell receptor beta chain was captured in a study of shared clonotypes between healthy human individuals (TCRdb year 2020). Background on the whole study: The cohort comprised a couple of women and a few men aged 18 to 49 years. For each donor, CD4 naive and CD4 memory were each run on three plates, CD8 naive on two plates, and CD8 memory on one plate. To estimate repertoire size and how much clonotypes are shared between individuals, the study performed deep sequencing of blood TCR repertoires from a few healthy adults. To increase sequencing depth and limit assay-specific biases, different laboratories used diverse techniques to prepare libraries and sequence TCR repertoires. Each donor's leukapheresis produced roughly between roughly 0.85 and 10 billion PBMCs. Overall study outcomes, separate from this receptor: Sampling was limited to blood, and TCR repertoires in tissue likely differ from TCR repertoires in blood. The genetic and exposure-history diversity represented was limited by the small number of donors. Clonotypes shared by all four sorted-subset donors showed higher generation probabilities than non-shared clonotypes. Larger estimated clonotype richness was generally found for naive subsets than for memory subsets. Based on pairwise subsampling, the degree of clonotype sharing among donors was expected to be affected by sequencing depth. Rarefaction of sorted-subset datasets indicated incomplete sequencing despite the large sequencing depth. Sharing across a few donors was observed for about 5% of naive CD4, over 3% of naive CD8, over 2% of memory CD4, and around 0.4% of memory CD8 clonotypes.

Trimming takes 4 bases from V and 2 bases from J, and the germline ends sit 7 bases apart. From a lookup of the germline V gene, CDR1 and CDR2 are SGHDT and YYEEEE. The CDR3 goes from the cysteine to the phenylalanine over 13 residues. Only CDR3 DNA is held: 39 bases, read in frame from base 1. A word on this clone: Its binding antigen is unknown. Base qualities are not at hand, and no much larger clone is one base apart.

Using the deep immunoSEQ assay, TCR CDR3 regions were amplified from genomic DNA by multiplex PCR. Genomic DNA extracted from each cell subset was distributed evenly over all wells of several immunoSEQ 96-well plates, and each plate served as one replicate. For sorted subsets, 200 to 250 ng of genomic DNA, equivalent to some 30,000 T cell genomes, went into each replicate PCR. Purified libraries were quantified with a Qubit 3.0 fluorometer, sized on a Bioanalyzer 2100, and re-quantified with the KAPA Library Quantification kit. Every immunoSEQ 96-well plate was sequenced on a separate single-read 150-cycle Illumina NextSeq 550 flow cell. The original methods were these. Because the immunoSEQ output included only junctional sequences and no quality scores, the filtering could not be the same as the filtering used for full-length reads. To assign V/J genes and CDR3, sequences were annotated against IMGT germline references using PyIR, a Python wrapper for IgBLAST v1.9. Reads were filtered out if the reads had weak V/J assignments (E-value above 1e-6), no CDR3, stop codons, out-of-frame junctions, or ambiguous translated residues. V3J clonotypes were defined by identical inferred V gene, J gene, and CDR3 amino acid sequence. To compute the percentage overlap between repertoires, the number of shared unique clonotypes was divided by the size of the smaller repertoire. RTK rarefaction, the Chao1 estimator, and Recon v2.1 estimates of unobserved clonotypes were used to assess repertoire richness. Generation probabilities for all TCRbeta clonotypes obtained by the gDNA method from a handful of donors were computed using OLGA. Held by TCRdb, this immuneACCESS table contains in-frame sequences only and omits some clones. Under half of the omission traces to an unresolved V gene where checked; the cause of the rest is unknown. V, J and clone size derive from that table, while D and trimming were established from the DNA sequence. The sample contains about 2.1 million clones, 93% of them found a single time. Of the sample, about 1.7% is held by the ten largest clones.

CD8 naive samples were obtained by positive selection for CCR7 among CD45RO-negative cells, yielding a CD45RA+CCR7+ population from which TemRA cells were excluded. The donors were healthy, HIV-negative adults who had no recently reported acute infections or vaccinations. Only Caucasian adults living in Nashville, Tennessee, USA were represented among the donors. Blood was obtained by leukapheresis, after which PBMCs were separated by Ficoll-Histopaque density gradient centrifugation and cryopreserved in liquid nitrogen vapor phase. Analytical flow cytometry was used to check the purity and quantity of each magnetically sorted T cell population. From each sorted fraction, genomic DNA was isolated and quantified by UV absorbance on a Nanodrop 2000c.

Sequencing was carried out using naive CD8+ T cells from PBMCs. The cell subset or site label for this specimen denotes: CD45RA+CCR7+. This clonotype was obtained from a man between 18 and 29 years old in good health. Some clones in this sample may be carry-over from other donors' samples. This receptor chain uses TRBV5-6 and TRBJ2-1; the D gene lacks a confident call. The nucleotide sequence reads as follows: TGTGCCAGCAGCCCCGGAGCCTACAATGAGCAGTTCTTC. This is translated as CASSPGAYNEQFF.